Listed below are T cell receptor beta chains from one sample, sequenced in a study of blood T cell repertoires in COVID-19. Some clones are missing from TCRdb's copy, which holds only in-frame ones; the method was immunoSEQ multiplex PCR. The data contain roughly 250,000 clones, 75% to 90% of them singletons. The sample taken for sequencing was peripheral blood. Receptor source: a woman aged 40-49 years with acute or convalescent COVID-19. CDR3s include the opening cysteine and the closing phenylalanine or tryptophan. A D gene is named only where the DNA matches it firmly. Rows give clone size only sometimes, using once, few, many, or a class for an expanded clone.

length: 15; J: TRBJ1-1; size: .; V: TRBV7-8; D: .; CDR3: CASSLESRANTEAFF; DNA: TGTGCCAGCAGCTTAGAGAGCAGGGCCAACACTGAAGCTTTCTTT
length: 13; J: TRBJ1-1; size: .; V: TRBV9; D: .; CDR3: CASRNPAGTEAFF; DNA: TGTGCCAGCAGAAATCCCGCGGGGACTGAAGCTTTCTTT
length: 15; J: TRBJ2-1; size: .; V: TRBV18; D: .; CDR3: CASSPSPGLGDEQFF; DNA: TGTGCCAGCTCACCATCACCGGGACTTGGCGATGAGCAGTTCTTC
length: 12; J: TRBJ2-1; size: once; V: TRBV6-6; D: .; CDR3: CASSYPGNEQFF; DNA: TGTGCCAGCAGTTACCCAGGGAATGAGCAGTTCTTC
length: 13; J: TRBJ2-2; size: .; V: TRBV7-2; D: .; CDR3: CASSLQRTGELFF; DNA: TGTGCCAGCAGCTTACAGAGGACCGGGGAGCTGTTTTTT
length: 18; J: TRBJ2-6; size: .; V: TRBV5-6; D: .; CDR3: CASSRTGGARSGANVLTF; DNA: TGTGCCAGCAGCCGAACAGGGGGGGCCCGCTCTGGGGCCAACGTCCTGACTTTC
length: 17; J: TRBJ1-3; size: .; V: TRBV19; D: TRBD1; CDR3: CASSILGRGPGGNTIYF; DNA: TGTGCCAGTAGTATTTTGGGCAGGGGGCCTGGCGGAAACACCATATATTTT
length: 17; J: TRBJ2-3; size: .; V: TRBV5-4; D: TRBD1; CDR3: CASSLLGQGGRSDTQYF; DNA: TGTGCCAGCAGCTTGTTGGGACAGGGGGGTAGGTCAGATACGCAGTATTTT
length: 15; J: TRBJ2-1; size: .; V: TRBV5-1; D: TRBD2; CDR3: CASSFSGGAYNEQFF; DNA: TGCGCCAGCAGCTTTAGCGGGGGGGCATACAATGAGCAGTTCTTC
length: 14; J: TRBJ1-1; size: once; V: TRBV3-1/TRBV3-2; D: .; CDR3: CASSQGLGDTEAFF; DNA: TGTGCCAGCAGCCAGGGGCTAGGGGACACTGAAGCTTTCTTT
length: 14; J: TRBJ1-4; size: .; V: TRBV7-9; D: .; CDR3: CASSLARGWEKLFF; DNA: TGTGCCAGCAGCTTAGCCAGGGGCTGGGAAAAACTGTTTTTT
length: 13; J: TRBJ2-1; size: .; V: TRBV12-3/TRBV12-4; D: TRBD2; CDR3: CASINSGGHEQFF; DNA: TGTGCCAGCATCAATAGCGGGGGTCATGAGCAGTTCTTC
length: 13; J: TRBJ1-1; size: .; V: TRBV12-3/TRBV12-4; D: .; CDR3: CASSHGRDTEAFF; DNA: TGTGCCAGCAGCCACGGGAGAGACACTGAAGCTTTCTTT
length: 14; J: TRBJ2-4; size: once; V: TRBV6-5; D: TRBD2; CDR3: CASRTTSGQNIQYF; DNA: TGTGCCAGCAGGACGACTAGCGGTCAAAACATTCAGTACTTC
length: 14; J: TRBJ1-1; size: .; V: TRBV4-1; D: .; CDR3: CASSQHPGDPEAFF; DNA: TGCGCCAGCAGCCAACACCCAGGGGACCCTGAAGCTTTCTTT
length: 16; J: TRBJ2-2; size: .; V: TRBV7-9; D: TRBD2; CDR3: CASSAGGLANTGELFF; DNA: TGTGCCAGCAGCGCGGGGGGTCTGGCCAACACCGGGGAGCTGTTTTTT
length: 16; J: TRBJ1-3; size: .; V: TRBV30; D: .; CDR3: CAWSEKQGSSGNTIYF; DNA: TGTGCCTGGAGTGAAAAACAGGGTAGCTCTGGAAACACCATATATTTT
length: 14; J: TRBJ1-5; size: .; V: TRBV15; D: TRBD1; CDR3: CATSRQGYNQPQHF; DNA: TGTGCCACCAGCCGACAGGGTTATAATCAGCCCCAGCATTTT
length: 13; J: TRBJ2-2; size: once; V: TRBV10-1; D: .; CDR3: CASSVRRTGELFF; DNA: TGCGCCAGCAGTGTGAGGCGGACCGGGGAGCTGTTTTTT
length: 17; J: TRBJ2-5; size: .; V: TRBV3-1/TRBV3-2; D: .; CDR3: CASTAVFSGDFPGTQYF; DNA: TGTGCCAGCACCGCCGTATTCAGCGGAGACTTCCCAGGGACCCAGTACTTC
length: 16; J: TRBJ1-6; size: .; V: TRBV5-6; D: TRBD1; CDR3: CASSTDRGTYNSPLHF; DNA: TGTGCCAGCAGTACTGACAGGGGAACCTATAATTCACCCCTCCACTTT
length: 14; J: TRBJ2-1; size: .; V: TRBV7-9; D: .; CDR3: CASSLNQGSNEQFF; DNA: TGTGCCAGCAGCTTAAATCAGGGGAGCAATGAGCAGTTCTTC
length: 12; J: TRBJ1-1; size: few; V: TRBV12-3/TRBV12-4; D: TRBD1; CDR3: CASSFRGETAFF; DNA: TGTGCCAGCAGTTTCAGGGGGGAAACGGCTTTCTTT
length: 16; J: TRBJ2-3; size: .; V: TRBV5-1; D: TRBD2; CDR3: CASSWTSGGGTDTQYF; DNA: TGCGCCAGCAGCTGGACTAGCGGGGGTGGAACAGATACGCAGTATTTT
length: 17; J: TRBJ2-1; size: .; V: TRBV5-8; D: TRBD2; CDR3: CASSFASGGALYNEQFF; DNA: TGTGCCAGCAGCTTTGCTAGCGGGGGGGCTCTCTACAATGAGCAGTTCTTC
length: 15; J: TRBJ1-6; size: .; V: TRBV19; D: TRBD1; CDR3: CASHRTGGNNSPLHF; DNA: TGTGCCAGCCATCGGACAGGGGGCAATAATTCACCCCTCCACTTT
length: 15; J: TRBJ1-1; size: .; V: TRBV6-5; D: .; CDR3: CASSTSGGGGTEAFF; DNA: TGTGCCAGCAGTACCTCGGGGGGGGGCGGCACTGAAGCTTTCTTT
length: 14; J: TRBJ1-1; size: .; V: TRBV5-1; D: TRBD1; CDR3: CASDQGTANTEAFF; DNA: TGCGCCAGCGACCAAGGGACAGCGAACACTGAAGCTTTCTTT
length: 15; J: TRBJ1-5; size: .; V: TRBV24-1; D: .; CDR3: CATSDSTVSNQPQHF; DNA: TGTGCCACCAGTGATTCGACAGTTAGCAATCAGCCCCAGCATTTT
length: 14; J: TRBJ1-2; size: .; V: TRBV6-1; D: .; CDR3: CASSEARGNYGYTF; DNA: TGTGCCAGCAGTGAAGCGAGAGGGAACTATGGCTACACCTTC
length: 15; J: TRBJ1-6; size: once; V: TRBV28; D: TRBD1; CDR3: CASSSPQGADSPLHF; DNA: TGTGCCAGCAGTTCTCCTCAGGGGGCCGATTCACCCCTCCACTTT
length: 19; J: TRBJ2-3; size: few; V: TRBV3-1/TRBV3-2; D: TRBD2; CDR3: CASSQDIPSGALFADTQYF; DNA: TGTGCCAGCAGCCAAGATATCCCTAGCGGGGCATTATTTGCAGATACGCAGTATTTT